The entry below gives a single TCR beta chain sequence along with its context. This specimen belongs to a study of Ad26.COV2.S vaccination and SARS-CoV-2 variants. TCRdb's copy holds only in-frame clones and misses some; the assay was immunoSEQ multiplex PCR. Among roughly 240,000 clones listed, roughly 90% were seen once. The treatment denotes: about 20 received Ad26.COV2.S at low or high dose, single or two shots; about 5 received placebo; per-sample allocation not given. Samples analyzed were those drawn on day 63 after the first vaccine or placebo injection. This receptor was identified in a person between 18 and 65 years old who received the Ad26.COV2.S COVID-19 vaccine or a placebo. This specimen consisted of peripheral blood, obtained in a trial of Ad26.COV2.S vaccine versus placebo.

Here the CDR3 reads CASSEALGGGNTEAFF. As DNA, the CDR3 is TGTGCCAGCAGTGAAGCGCTCGGAGGGGGGAACACTGAAGCTTTCTTT. The chain joins TRBV6-1 to TRBJ1-1, with D perhaps TRBD1 (6 bases). The ends were cut back, 0 bases at V and 1 base at J, with 12 bases in the middle. CDR3 size: 16 residues. The germline gives CDR1 MNHNS, CDR2 SASEGT.